This T cell receptor beta chain was retrieved from a study of cytomegalovirus exposure and HLA in healthy donors. Produced via immunoSEQ multiplex PCR; TCRdb's table is partial and in-frame only. The sample records 38,000 or so clones, approximately 95% being singletons. As regards this clone: Its antigen is still unknown.

Study conclusions and caveats: The study recorded 150 to 200 TCR beta chains that were cytomegalovirus-associated. The finding came from a later analysis; first-cohort TCR clusters tended to co-occur in the roughly 120 validation repertoires. Cytomegalovirus status was reportedly diagnosed by the classifier with high sensitivity and specificity.

The sequencing sample was made of PBMCs. This TCR derives from a man aged 18 to 29 in good health and CMV-seronegative.

The CDR3 loop is CASSLQGFRTDNEQYF. CDR3 nucleotides: TGTGCCAGCAGTTTGCAAGGTTTCAGGACAGATAACGAGCAGTACTTC. The V gene is TRBV27, the J gene TRBJ2-7; possible D gene TRBD1, 6 bases. Germline V CDR1 and CDR2: MNHEY, SMNVEV (reference sequence). Trimming shortened V by 3 bases and J by 5 bases, and 20 bases separated the two germline ends. The CDR3 is 16 residues long.